Below are 31 T cell receptor beta chains sequenced from a single sample in a study of T cell responses to AZD1222 COVID-19 vaccine. Profiled with immunoSEQ multiplex PCR; TCRdb holds only in-frame clones, not every one. The table includes about 94,000 clones, around nine tenths detected once. Sequences were derived from peripheral blood, sampled on day 0 of AZD1222 vaccination. These receptor sequences come from an adult in good health.

The chain links TRBV9 to TRBJ2-4; 7 positions match TRBD1. This CDR3 contains 15 residues. The germline gives CDR1 SGDLS, CDR2 YYNGEE. Trimming cost V 0 bases and J 7 bases; bases outside gene matches: 7. The CDR3 DNA sequence: TGTGCCAGCAGCGTAGGAACCGACAGGGTGAACATTCAGTACTTC. This translates into CASSVGTDRVNIQYF.

The rearrangement links TRBV7-2 to TRBJ2-7, with no clear D. This CDR3 is built from 13 residues. Germline V gene sequence: CDR1 SGHTA, CDR2 FQGNSA. V gave up 2 bases and J gave up 7 bases, with 12 bases separating them. The CDR3, as DNA: TGTGCCAGCAGCTTACCAGCAGTGGATGAGCAGTACTTC. It codes for CASSLPAVDEQYF.

The CDR3 here is CASSLTATAETQYF. CDR3 DNA: TGCGCCAGCAGCTTGACAGCGACGGCAGAGACCCAGTACTTC. The chain employs TRBV5-1 and TRBJ2-5; the D is unclear. Per the germline V gene, CDR1 is SGHRS and CDR2 is YFSETQ. This CDR3 spans 14 amino acids. V was clipped by 1 base and J by 4 bases, with 11 bases between them.

V gene TRBV5-1 combines with J gene TRBJ2-7; D remains unclear. Germline CDR1 reads SGHRS; CDR2 reads YFSETQ. CDR3 length: 15 residues. V was clipped by 2 bases and J by 2 bases, with 14 bases between them. CDR3 protein: CASSLLQPHPYEQYF. The CDR3 nucleotides are TGCGCCAGCAGCTTATTACAGCCCCATCCCTACGAGCAGTACTTC.

This clone was recorded once. This chain joins TRBV5-6 and TRBJ1-2; D might be TRBD1 (5 bases). V shed 4 bases and J shed 8 bases, with 21 bases lying between them. Germline loops: CDR1 SGHDT, CDR2 YYEEEE. The CDR3 runs to 15 residues. CDR3 loop: CASSAGTGAPFGYTF. The CDR3 nucleotides are TGTGCCAGCAGCGCCGGTACCGGGGCCCCTTTCGGCTACACCTTC.

The chain employs TRBV11-3 and TRBJ2-3; the match to TRBD2 covers 11 bases. Trimming took 5 bases from V and 3 from J; bases not matched to a gene: 4. This CDR3 comprises 15 residues. The germline gives CDR1 SGHNT, CDR2 YENEEA. CDR3 DNA: TGTGCCAGCAGCAAGACTAGCGGGGTTACAGATACGCAGTATTTT. Its protein product is CASSKTSGVTDTQYF.

This sequence joins TRBV5-1 and TRBJ2-2, with 8 bases that match TRBD1. This CDR3 spans 15 amino acids. Germline trimming cut 4 bases from V and 0 bases from J; bases unmatched to any gene: 2. Germline lookup yields CDR1 SGHRS and CDR2 YFSETQ. CDR3 nucleotide sequence: TGCGCCAGCAGCCTGGACAGGGCGAACACCGGGGAGCTGTTTTTT. This codes for CASSLDRANTGELFF.

The chain has TRBV7-9 and TRBJ2-5; 7 positions agree with TRBD1. The CDR3 loop spans 14 amino acids. Germline values: CDR1 SEHNR, CDR2 FQNEAQ (reference sequence). Trimming cost V 3 bases and J 4 bases; bases outside gene matches: 5. The CDR3 spells CASSFRTGGETQYF. Written as DNA, the CDR3 is TGTGCCAGCAGCTTTCGGACAGGAGGAGAGACCCAGTACTTC.

The V and J genes are TRBV7-6 and TRBJ1-6; 9 bases align to TRBD1. Germline V lookup: CDR1 SGHVS, CDR2 FNYEAQ. The CDR3 extends over 16 amino acids. Trimming cost V 1 base and J 7 bases; bases outside gene matches: 5. CDR3 residues: CASSLGGTGKNSPLHF. For the CDR3, the DNA is TGTGCCAGCAGCTTAGGCGGGACAGGGAAAAATTCACCCCTCCACTTT.

The chain combines TRBV9 with TRBJ2-2; 8 bases are a match to TRBD2. CDR1 SGDLS and CDR2 YYNGEE come from the germline V gene. The CDR3 runs 15 residues. V trimming: 6 bases; J trimming: 4 bases; junction bases outside the gene matches: 8. As DNA, the CDR3 is TGTGCCAGCACCCCCGGGACTAGGTTCACCGGGGAGCTGTTTTTT. Translated, it gives CASTPGTRFTGELFF.

The rearrangement links TRBV5-1 to TRBJ2-1; 7 bases match TRBD2. Trimming took 4 bases from V and 0 from J; bases not matched to a gene: 7. The germline CDR1 and CDR2 sequences are SGHRS and YFSETQ. This CDR3 comprises 16 residues. The CDR3 reads CASSASGGSSYNEQFF. As DNA, the CDR3 is TGCGCCAGCAGCGCCTCCGGGGGGAGCTCCTACAATGAGCAGTTCTTC.

The chain joins TRBV5-4 to TRBJ2-3; no clear D gene. V shed 0 bases and J shed 2 bases, with 10 bases lying between them. The CDR3 runs to 15 residues. CDR1 is SGHNT, CDR2 YYREEE, per germline (reference sequence). In nucleotides, the CDR3 is TGTGCCAGCAGCTTGGCGTCGGCCCTCACAGATACGCAGTATTTT. It translates to CASSLASALTDTQYF.

The chain carries TRBV19 and TRBJ1-2, with TRBD1 as a possible D gene (6 bases). V was trimmed by 10 bases and J by 8 bases, leaving 23 bases between them. Germline CDR1 and CDR2: LNHDA and SQIVND (reference sequence). The CDR3 loop spans 14 amino acids. CDR3 residues: CATTPRGAAGGYTF. The DNA for the CDR3 is TGTGCCACCACCCCGCGGGGGGCGGCTGGCGGCTACACCTTC.

This clone was recorded once. The chain is built from TRBV5-1 and TRBJ2-6; 8 bases align to TRBD1. V lost 4 bases to trimming and J lost 0 bases; unmatched junction nucleotides: 9. This CDR3 has 18 amino acids. Per germline, CDR1 SGHRS and CDR2 YFSETQ. As DNA, the CDR3 is TGCGCCAGCAGCGAAGGACAGGGCTGGGACTCTGGGGCCAACGTCCTGACTTTC. It yields the protein CASSEGQGWDSGANVLTF.

The chain uses TRBV6-5 and TRBJ1-3; 7 nucleotides agree with TRBD1. J lost 3 bases, V lost 6 bases, and 8 bases had no gene match. Germline V gene lookup returns CDR1 MNHEY and CDR2 SVGAGI. This CDR3 spans 15 amino acids. The CDR3 DNA is TGTGCCAGCAGCTCAACAGGGGCGGGTGGAAACACCATATATTTT. Protein product: CASSSTGAGGNTIYF.

This clone was recorded a few times. The rearrangement joins TRBV18 to TRBJ2-1, with TRBD2 identical over 9 bases. Trimming cost V 3 bases and J 5 bases; bases outside gene matches: 8. Germline V gene data show CDR1 as KGHSH and CDR2 as LQKENI. CDR3 length: 16 amino acids. The CDR3 region is CASSPLTSGLNNEQFF. The CDR3 DNA sequence: TGTGCCAGCTCACCTCTAACTAGCGGGCTAAACAATGAGCAGTTCTTC.

V and J are TRBV19 and TRBJ2-5; TRBD2 matches at 7 bases. Germline CDR1 LNHDA, CDR2 SQIVND (reference sequence). V trimming: 6 bases; J trimming: 7 bases; junction bases outside the gene matches: 14. The CDR3 runs 15 residues. As DNA, the CDR3 is TGTGCCAGTAGGAATCCAGCGGGGTCTCTGGGGACCCAGTACTTC. It translates to CASRNPAGSLGTQYF.

The rearrangement joins TRBV4-3 to TRBJ2-5; 10 bases line up with TRBD2. CDR3 length: 16 residues. Trimming at V came to 1 base and at J to 5 bases, leaving 7 bases not matched to a gene. Per the germline V gene, CDR1 is LGHNA and CDR2 is YSLEER. CDR3 region: CASSQGSGGAFETQYF. The CDR3 DNA sequence: TGCGCCAGCAGCCAAGGGAGCGGGGGGGCCTTCGAGACCCAGTACTTC.

This clone was seen a handful of times. This chain uses TRBV5-1 with TRBJ2-3; D remains unclear. Per the germline V gene, CDR1 is SGHRS and CDR2 is YFSETQ. The V gene lost 0 bases and the J gene lost 6 bases, with 2 bases spanning the gap. The CDR3 is made up of 11 amino acids. The CDR3 spells CASSLGDTQYF. CDR3 in DNA: TGCGCCAGCAGCTTGGGGGATACGCAGTATTTT.

V and J are TRBV6-1 and TRBJ2-7; a weak D match, TRBD1 (5 bases). Looked up from germline, CDR1 is MNHNS and CDR2 is SASEGT. The CDR3 runs 14 residues. V gave up 0 bases and J gave up 3 bases, with 9 bases separating them. The CDR3 is CASSEAGQLYEQYF. Written as DNA, the CDR3 is TGTGCCAGCAGTGAAGCGGGGCAGCTCTACGAGCAGTACTTC.

This rearrangement joins TRBV5-1 to TRBJ1-4; 8 bases fit TRBD1. Looked up from germline, CDR1 is SGHRS and CDR2 is YFSETQ. CDR3 length: 15 amino acids. V shed 4 bases, J shed 6 bases, and the junction held 8 bases outside the gene matches. CDR3 coding DNA: TGCGCCAGCAGCGCAAGGACAGGGTATGATGAAAAACTGTTTTTT. It encodes CASSARTGYDEKLFF.

This clone was seen only once. The chain combines TRBV6-2 or TRBV6-3 with TRBJ1-5, with 8 nucleotides matching TRBD1. The CDR3 has 15 residues. Trimming removed 5 bases from V and 0 bases from J; junction bases left unmatched: 3. In germline, CDR1 is MNHEY, CDR2 SVGEGT. CDR3 coding DNA: TGTGCCAGCAGTCTGGGACAGGTTAGCAATCAGCCCCAGCATTTT. Residues: CASSLGQVSNQPQHF.

This chain uses TRBV5-4 with TRBJ1-2; D ambiguous. The germline V gene encodes CDR1 SGHNT and CDR2 YYREEE (reference sequence). This CDR3 comprises 14 residues. V gave up 2 bases and J gave up 4 bases, with 12 bases separating them. CDR3 loop: CASSLPQGLYGYTF. The CDR3 nucleotides are TGTGCCAGCAGCTTACCGCAAGGACTCTATGGCTACACCTTC.

The rearrangement joins TRBV5-4 to TRBJ1-1; 8 positions agree with TRBD1. This CDR3 has 14 residues. J was trimmed by 2 bases and V by 6 bases; bases with no gene match: 6. The germline V gene has CDR1 SGHNT and CDR2 YYREEE (reference sequence). The CDR3 nucleotides read TGTGCCAGCACGAGGACAGGGATTAACACTGAAGCTTTCTTT. It translates to CASTRTGINTEAFF. The variable domain in full, completed from reference TRBV5-4 and TRBJ1-1, reads ETGVTQSPTHLIKTRGQQVTLRCSSQSGHNTVSWYQQALGQGPQFIFQYYREEENGRGNFPPRFSGLQFPNYSSELNVNALELDDSALYLCASTRTGINTEAFFGQGTRLTVV.

This chain joins TRBV6-6 and TRBJ1-1, with D perhaps TRBD1 (6 bases). The CDR3 has 15 amino acids. Trimming removed 2 bases from V and 0 bases from J, with 10 bases in between. Germline V CDR1 and CDR2: MNHNY, SVGAGI (reference sequence). CDR3 residues: CASSYRRDMNTEAFF. In nucleotides, the CDR3 is TGTGCCAGCAGTTACCGACGGGACATGAACACTGAAGCTTTCTTT.

This chain uses TRBV15 with TRBJ2-7; tentative D call: TRBD1 (5 bases). This CDR3 is 14 amino acids long. The germline V gene encodes CDR1 LNHNV and CDR2 YYDKDF (reference sequence). Trimming took off 3 bases at V and 3 bases at J, with 12 bases between the two ends. DNA of the CDR3: TGTGCCACCAGCAGTAGACAGCTTGTCTACGAGCAGTACTTC. Its translation: CATSSRQLVYEQYF. The full variable domain, in which reference TRBV15 and TRBJ2-7 provide the parts outside the CDR3, is DAMVIQNPRYQVTQFGKPVTLSCSQTLNHNVMYWYQQKSSQAPKLLFHYYDKDFNNEADTPDNFQSRRPNTSFCFLDIRSPGLGDTAMYLCATSSRQLVYEQYFGPGTRLTVT.

The chain is built from TRBV2 and TRBJ1-3; 7 bases line up with TRBD1. The germline gives CDR1 SNHLY, CDR2 FYNNEI. J gave up 0 bases and V 4 bases, and 3 bases lay outside the gene matches. The CDR3 is made up of 15 amino acids. The CDR3 sequence is CASSARTGSGNTIYF. For the CDR3, the DNA is TGTGCCAGCAGTGCTCGGACAGGCTCTGGAAACACCATATATTTT.

This chain connects TRBV4-2 to TRBJ1-4; TRBD1 agrees at 9 bases. The CDR3 is 14 residues long. Losses at the gene ends were 8 bases for V and 8 bases for J; bases not matched to a gene: 9. Germline loops: CDR1 LGHNA, CDR2 YNFKEQ. The CDR3 region has the DNA TGTGCCAGCCGACTTCGGACAGGGGACGAAAAACTGTTTTTT. Translation: CASRLRTGDEKLFF.

CDR3 nucleotide sequence: TGTGCCAGCAGTTTATGGGGGACAGTGGACTCCTACGAGCAGTACTTC. Protein sequence: CASSLWGTVDSYEQYF. The chain recombines TRBV28 with TRBJ2-7, with 7 positions matching TRBD1. The CDR3 is 16 amino acids. V lost 0 bases, J lost 0 bases, and 5 bases stayed unmatched. Germline CDR1 MDHEN, CDR2 SYDVKM.

The chain carries TRBV19 and TRBJ1-5, with a tentative D call TRBD1 (5 bases). Germline V CDR1 and CDR2: LNHDA, SQIVND (reference sequence). V gave up 6 bases and J gave up 3 bases, with 18 bases separating them. This CDR3 region has 16 residues. CDR3 amino acids: CASSQGQGDLNQPQHF. For the CDR3, the DNA is TGTGCCAGTAGCCAAGGACAAGGGGATCTCAATCAGCCCCAGCATTTT.

This rearrangement joins TRBV4-2 to TRBJ1-1; 9 bases are a match to TRBD1. The V and J ends lost 4 bases and 7 bases, in that order; junction bases with no gene match: 7. Germline assignment: CDR1 LGHNA and CDR2 YNFKEQ. The CDR3 runs to 14 residues. The CDR3 region is CASSRSQGADEAFF. In DNA form, the CDR3 reads TGTGCCAGCAGCCGATCACAGGGGGCGGATGAAGCTTTCTTT.